The entry below gives a single T cell receptor beta chain sequence along with its context. This entry belongs to a study of control samples from healthy donors and cancer patients. Clones were read by immunoSEQ multiplex PCR, and TCRdb kept only the in-frame ones, dropping some. The table records 120,000 or so clones, 85% to 95% of them present only once. The CDR3 totals 16 residues. Germline V gives CDR1 SGHRS, CDR2 YFSETQ. Trimming at V came to 4 bases and at J to 4 bases, leaving 10 bases not matched to a gene. This receptor was taken from a man at least 80 years old with head and neck cancer. The source material was PBMCs. The chain joins TRBV5-1 to TRBJ2-3; 9 bases agree with TRBD1. The CDR3 is CASSRAGTGRADTQYF. The CDR3 nucleotides read TGCGCCAGCAGCCGGGCGGGGACAGGGAGGGCAGATACGCAGTATTTT.